The clone carrying this T cell receptor beta chain was counted a single time. The V end lost 2 bases, the J end lost 10 bases, and 18 bases lay between the germline ends. Germline CDR1 and CDR2: GTSNPN and SVGIG (reference sequence). The CDR3 covers 15 residues. The data originate from a study of blood T cell repertoires in COVID-19. In the original workflow: Estimates of nucleated cell counts were drawn from the amplification of reference gene primers. Clones were sequenced by immunoSEQ multiplex PCR, and TCRdb holds only the in-frame ones, with some missing. V, J and clone size are those of that table, while D and trimming were read from the DNA. The sample comprises approximately 25,000 clones, approximately 80% of which are singletons, and more than 40% rests with the top ten.

The origin of this receptor is a woman of 80 years or more with acute or convalescent COVID-19. The chain has TRBV30 and TRBJ1-6; D is undetermined. The sequenced sample was peripheral blood. The CDR3: CAWSSSGSLGSPLHF. The CDR3 nucleotides are TGTGCCTGGAGTTCCTCGGGATCTCTTGGATCACCCCTCCACTTT.